The source of this T cell receptor beta chain is a study of regulatory T cells in long-lasting Graves disease. The CDR3 length is 14 residues. Germline CDR1 and CDR2: ENHRY and SYGVKD. V was pared by 2 bases and J by 3 bases, with 10 bases between. This clonotype has just a few counts. Building the TCR beta libraries relied on iRepertoire HTBI primers, and CDR3 regions underwent Arm-PCR. A single record per CDR3 protein comes from TCRdb applying MiXCR to the multiplex PCR reads. The sample records a few hundred thousand distinct CDR3 sequences, around 20% being singletons. The sample's time point: persistent/refractory GD, antithyroid drugs over 5 years with positive TRAb. PBMC RNA was the source of the TCR library.

The chain combines TRBV10-3 with TRBJ1-2; D not resolved. This receptor was identified in a female donor with Graves disease. Specimen: peripheral blood mononuclear cells (PBMCs), collected when the disease was refractory, from a patient treated with antithyroid drugs. The chain's CDR3 is CAISEPTKYYGYTF. In DNA form, the CDR3 reads TGTGCCATCAGTGAGCCGACGAAATACTATGGCTACACCTTC.